These 2 T cell receptor beta chains originate from one sample sequenced in a study of blood T cell repertoires in COVID-19. Method: immunoSEQ multiplex PCR; TCRdb's copy keeps in-frame clones and lacks some. The repertoire holds 150,000 to 200,000 clones, with about 86% as singletons. The sample was peripheral blood. These receptors were obtained from a woman older than 75 in a cohort sampled during active or convalescent COVID-19.

The rearrangement joins TRBV24-1 to TRBJ1-4; 12 positions agree with TRBD1. This CDR3 contains 15 residues. Germline CDR1 reads KGHDR; CDR2 reads SFDVKD. J gave up 9 bases and V 4 bases, and 5 bases lay outside the gene matches. The CDR3: CATSDPGQGAKKLFF. The CDR3, as DNA: TGTGCCACCAGTGACCCGGGACAGGGGGCCAAAAAACTGTTTTTT.

The rearrangement joins TRBV11-2 to TRBJ1-3, with 8 bases matching TRBD1. The V and J ends lost 2 bases and 4 bases, in that order; junction bases with no gene match: 10. This CDR3 is 17 amino acids long. CDR1 is SGHAT, CDR2 FQNNGV, per germline. CDR3 protein: CASSLPQAGGIGNTIYF. Written as DNA, the CDR3 is TGTGCCAGCAGCTTACCCCAGGCAGGGGGCATCGGAAACACCATATATTTT.